These T cell receptor beta chains were read from a single sample in a study of blood T cells in healthy people across ages. MiXCR was run by TCRdb on the 5' RACE reads, yielding one entry per CDR3 protein. The sample contains around 1,600,000 distinct CDR3 sequences, roughly 43% of which appear only once. Sequencing was done on a sample of blood. These receptors were taken from a woman younger than 35 in good health. The CDR3 runs from the conserved cysteine through the conserved F or W. D genes are given only for firm matches. Not all rows give a size; the values are once, few, many and, for expanded clones, a class.

J: TRBJ2-1
size: .
V: TRBV5-4
D: .
DNA: TGTGCCAGCAGCCCGGAGGGGGGCCCCTCTTACAATGAGCAGTTCTTC
CDR3: CASSPEGGPSYNEQFF

J: TRBJ1-1
size: .
V: TRBV10-3
D: TRBD1
DNA: TGTGCCATCAGGAGTGGTACGGGGGACAGGACTGAAGCTTTCTTT
CDR3: CAIRSGTGDRTEAFF

J: TRBJ1-1
size: .
V: TRBV7-9
D: .
DNA: TGTGCCAGTCCTCAGGACGGACAGATAAACACTGAAGCTTTCTTT
CDR3: CASPQDGQINTEAFF

J: TRBJ1-4
size: few
V: TRBV12-3/TRBV12-4
D: .
DNA: TGTGCCAGCAATGATGGGTTTGATGAAAAACTGTTTTTT
CDR3: CASNDGFDEKLFF

J: TRBJ2-7
size: few
V: TRBV9
D: TRBD2
DNA: TGTGCCAGCAGCGTAGCAATGGGGGGGGACTACGAGCAGTACTTC
CDR3: CASSVAMGGDYEQYF

J: TRBJ2-5
size: .
V: TRBV29-1
D: .
DNA: TGCAGCGTTAGAGAGAGTCAAGGGACCCAGTACTTC
CDR3: CSVRESQGTQYF

J: TRBJ2-3
size: .
V: TRBV24-1
D: .
DNA: TGTGCCACCAGTGATACCGGGACCTATTCCACAGATACGCAGTATTTT
CDR3: CATSDTGTYSTDTQYF

J: TRBJ2-4
size: few
V: TRBV10-3
D: TRBD2
DNA: TGTGCCATCAGTGAGTCACTAGCGGAAGCCAAAAACATTCAGTACTTC
CDR3: CAISESLAEAKNIQYF

J: TRBJ2-1
size: few
V: TRBV20-1
D: TRBD2
DNA: TGCAGTGGCCTCCTGAACGGCGGGAGGGCCGGTGAGCAGTTCTTC
CDR3: CSGLLNGGRAGEQFF

J: TRBJ2-7
size: .
V: TRBV7-2
D: TRBD2
DNA: TGTGCCAGCAGCATACGACTAGCGGGCTCCTACGAGCAGTACTTC
CDR3: CASSIRLAGSYEQYF

J: TRBJ1-1
size: .
V: TRBV10-3
D: .
DNA: TGTGCCATCAGGCCAGGGCGTGGAATAACTGAAGCTTTCTTT
CDR3: CAIRPGRGITEAFF

J: TRBJ2-7
size: few
V: TRBV7-9
D: .
DNA: TGTGCCAGTAGCTTAGCAGCGACTCAAGCCTACGAGCAGTACTTC
CDR3: CASSLAATQAYEQYF

J: TRBJ2-1
size: few
V: TRBV18
D: .
DNA: TGTGCCAGCTCACCAAGGCAGGGAGATTACAATGAGCAGTTCTTC
CDR3: CASSPRQGDYNEQFF

J: TRBJ2-5
size: .
V: TRBV20-1
D: .
DNA: TGCAGTGCTAGAGTGGCCCAGTCGGGTGAGACCCAGTACTTC
CDR3: CSARVAQSGETQYF

J: TRBJ2-5
size: .
V: TRBV20-1
D: TRBD1
DNA: TGCAGTGCTAGATCGACAGGGGGGGACGAGACCCAGTACTTC
CDR3: CSARSTGGDETQYF

J: TRBJ2-7
size: .
V: TRBV12-3/TRBV12-4
D: TRBD1
DNA: TGTGCCAGCAGTTCTGGACAGGGCAAAGAGCAGTACTTC
CDR3: CASSSGQGKEQYF

J: TRBJ2-1
size: .
V: TRBV27
D: TRBD2
DNA: TGTGCCAGCATATTTACTCTCGACGGGACTAGCAATGAGCAGTTCTTC
CDR3: CASIFTLDGTSNEQFF